Below, one T cell receptor beta chain is given with its context. Assay used: immunoSEQ multiplex PCR; TCRdb lists only in-frame clones, some missing. Of tens of thousands of clones in the sample, roughly 90% were seen once. Related graft donors supplied nonmyeloablative bone marrow transplants, and mixed chimerism was transient. CD4+CD25+CD127- Tregs, CD4+CD25- non-Tregs, CD4 and CD8 cells were sorted. This sample was included in a study of Tregs in tolerant kidney transplant recipients. This sample comprised CD4+ T cells from blood (PBMCs), obtained 24 months after the transplant. The sequence derives from a human patient who received a combined kidney and bone marrow transplant. Some T cells may originate from the graft donor.

DNA of the CDR3: TGTGCCAGCAGCTTAGGTAGCGGGGGGGCAGATACGCAGTATTTT. It encodes CASSLGSGGADTQYF. The V and J genes are TRBV13 and TRBJ2-3, with 11 bases that match TRBD2. Germline V lookup: CDR1 PRHDT, CDR2 FYEKMQ (reference sequence). The trim removed 0 bases at V and 4 bases at J, leaving 0 bases unmatched. CDR3 length: 15 amino acids.